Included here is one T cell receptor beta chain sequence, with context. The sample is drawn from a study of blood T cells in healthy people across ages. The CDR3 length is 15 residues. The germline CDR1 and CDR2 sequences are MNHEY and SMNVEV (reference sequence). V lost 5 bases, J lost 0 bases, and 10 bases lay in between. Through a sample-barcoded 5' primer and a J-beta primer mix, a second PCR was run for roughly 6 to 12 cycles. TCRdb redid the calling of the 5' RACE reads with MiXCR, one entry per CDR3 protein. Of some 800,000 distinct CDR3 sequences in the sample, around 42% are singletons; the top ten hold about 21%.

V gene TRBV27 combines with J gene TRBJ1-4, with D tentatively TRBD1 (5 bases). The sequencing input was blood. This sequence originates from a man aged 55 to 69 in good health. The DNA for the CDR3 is TGTGCCAGCAGTGAAGACAGAGCAACTAATGAAAAACTGTTTTTT. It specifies CASSEDRATNEKLFF.